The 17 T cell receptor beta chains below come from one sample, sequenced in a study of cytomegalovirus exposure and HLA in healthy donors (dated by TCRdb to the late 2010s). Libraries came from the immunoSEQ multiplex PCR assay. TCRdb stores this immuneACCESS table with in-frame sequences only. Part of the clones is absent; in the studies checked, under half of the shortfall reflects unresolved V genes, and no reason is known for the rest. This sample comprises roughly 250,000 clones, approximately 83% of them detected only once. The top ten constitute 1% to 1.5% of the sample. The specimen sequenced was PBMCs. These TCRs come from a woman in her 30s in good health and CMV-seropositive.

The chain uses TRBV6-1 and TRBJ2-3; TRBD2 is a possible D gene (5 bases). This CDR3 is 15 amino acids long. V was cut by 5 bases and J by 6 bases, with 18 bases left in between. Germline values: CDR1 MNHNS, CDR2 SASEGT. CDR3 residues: CASSLETIRRDTQYF. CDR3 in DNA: TGTGCCAGCAGTCTGGAGACAATAAGGAGGGATACGCAGTATTTT.

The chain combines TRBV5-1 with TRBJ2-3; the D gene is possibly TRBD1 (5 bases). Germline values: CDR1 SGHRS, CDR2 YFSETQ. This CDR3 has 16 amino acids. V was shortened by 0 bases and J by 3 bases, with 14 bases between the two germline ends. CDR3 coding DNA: TGCGCCAGCAGCTTGGCCCAGGGCTCCCTGACAGATACGCAGTATTTT. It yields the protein CASSLAQGSLTDTQYF.

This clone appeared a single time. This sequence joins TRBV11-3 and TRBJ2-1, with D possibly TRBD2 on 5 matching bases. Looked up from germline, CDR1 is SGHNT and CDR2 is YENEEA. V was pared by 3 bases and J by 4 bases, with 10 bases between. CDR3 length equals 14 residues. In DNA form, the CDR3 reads TGTGCCAGCAGCTTCGAGCGGAGATACAATGAGCAGTTCTTC. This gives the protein CASSFERRYNEQFF.

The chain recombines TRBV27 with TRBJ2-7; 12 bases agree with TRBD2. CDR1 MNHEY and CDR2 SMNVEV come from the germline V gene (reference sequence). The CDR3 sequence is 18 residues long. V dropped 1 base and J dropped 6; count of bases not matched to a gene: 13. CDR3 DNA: TGTGCCAGCAGTTTATTCCTAGCGGGAGGGGGGCGGACTGTCGAGCAGTACTTC. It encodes CASSLFLAGGGRTVEQYF.

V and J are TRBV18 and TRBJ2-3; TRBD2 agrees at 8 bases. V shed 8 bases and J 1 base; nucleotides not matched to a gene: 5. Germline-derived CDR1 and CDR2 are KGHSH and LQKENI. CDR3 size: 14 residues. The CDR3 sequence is CASPLGGGTDTQYF. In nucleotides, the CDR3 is TGTGCCAGCCCACTCGGGGGGGGCACAGATACGCAGTATTTT.

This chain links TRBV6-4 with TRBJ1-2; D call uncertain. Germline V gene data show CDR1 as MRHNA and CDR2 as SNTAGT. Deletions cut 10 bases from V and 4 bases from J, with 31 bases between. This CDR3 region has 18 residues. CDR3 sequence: CANSIFITARVQLYGYTF. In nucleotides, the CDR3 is TGTGCCAACTCCATTTTTATAACGGCGCGGGTACAACTCTATGGCTACACCTTC.

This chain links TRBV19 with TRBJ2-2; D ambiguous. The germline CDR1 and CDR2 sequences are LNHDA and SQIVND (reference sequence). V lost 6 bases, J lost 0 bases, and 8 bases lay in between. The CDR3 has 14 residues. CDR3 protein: CASRVVANTGELFF. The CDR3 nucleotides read TGTGCCAGTAGGGTCGTAGCGAACACCGGGGAGCTGTTTTTT.

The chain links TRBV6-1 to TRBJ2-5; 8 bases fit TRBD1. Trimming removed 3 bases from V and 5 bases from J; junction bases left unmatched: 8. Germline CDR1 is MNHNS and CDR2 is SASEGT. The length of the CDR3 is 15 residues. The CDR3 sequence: CASSEGITGGETQYF. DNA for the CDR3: TGTGCCAGCAGTGAGGGGATCACAGGGGGGGAGACCCAGTACTTC.

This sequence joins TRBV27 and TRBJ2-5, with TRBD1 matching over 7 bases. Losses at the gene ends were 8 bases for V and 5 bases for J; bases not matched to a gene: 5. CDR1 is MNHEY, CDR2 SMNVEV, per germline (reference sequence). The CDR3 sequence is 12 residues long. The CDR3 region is CASRKGAETQYF. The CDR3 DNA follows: TGTGCCAGCCGAAAGGGGGCCGAGACCCAGTACTTC.

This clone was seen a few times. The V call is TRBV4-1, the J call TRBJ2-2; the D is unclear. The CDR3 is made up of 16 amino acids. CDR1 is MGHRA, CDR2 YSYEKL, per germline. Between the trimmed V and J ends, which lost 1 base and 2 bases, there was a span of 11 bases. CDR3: CASSQVWRSNTGELFF. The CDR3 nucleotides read TGCGCCAGCAGCCAAGTATGGCGGAGCAACACCGGGGAGCTGTTTTTT.

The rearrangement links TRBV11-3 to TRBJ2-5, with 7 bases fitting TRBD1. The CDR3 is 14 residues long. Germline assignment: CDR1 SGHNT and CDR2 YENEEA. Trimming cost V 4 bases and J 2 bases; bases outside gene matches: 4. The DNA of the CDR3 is TGTGCCAGCAGCTATCCGACAGGGCAAGAGACCCAGTACTTC. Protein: CASSYPTGQETQYF. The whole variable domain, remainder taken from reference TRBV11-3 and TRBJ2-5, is EAGVVQSPRYKIIEKKQPVAFWCNPISGHNTLYWYLQNLGQGPELLIRYENEEAVDDSQLPKDRFSAERLKGVDSTLKIQPAELGDSAVYLCASSYPTGQETQYFGPGTRLLVL.

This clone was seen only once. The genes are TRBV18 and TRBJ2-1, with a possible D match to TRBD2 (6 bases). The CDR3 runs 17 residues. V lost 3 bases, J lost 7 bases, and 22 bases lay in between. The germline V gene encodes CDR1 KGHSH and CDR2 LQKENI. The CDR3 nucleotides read TGTGCCAGCTCACCTGCTGGCGGGACGGGGGTACGTAATGAGCAGTTCTTC. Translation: CASSPAGGTGVRNEQFF.

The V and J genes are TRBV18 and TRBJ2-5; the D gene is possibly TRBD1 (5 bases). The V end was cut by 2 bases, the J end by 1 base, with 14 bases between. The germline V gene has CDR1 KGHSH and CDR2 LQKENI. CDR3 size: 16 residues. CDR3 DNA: TGTGCCAGCTCACCATTCACAGGCGACCTCCAAGAGACCCAGTACTTC. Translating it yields CASSPFTGDLQETQYF.

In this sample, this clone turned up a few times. The CDR3 spells CASSERENEKLFF. CDR3 DNA sequence: TGTGCCAGCAGCGAGAGGGAAAATGAAAAACTGTTTTTT. The rearrangement links TRBV27 to TRBJ1-4; D gene ambiguous. CDR1 is MNHEY and CDR2 is SMNVEV in the germline V gene (reference sequence). This CDR3 contains 13 residues. V dropped 6 bases and J dropped 5 bases, with 10 bases sitting between them.

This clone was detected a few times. The CDR3 DNA reads TGTGCCACCAGCGTAGGGACAGGGAGAATTCAGCCCCAGCATTTT. It codes for CATSVGTGRIQPQHF. The chain couples TRBV15 to TRBJ1-5; 9 bases match TRBD1. CDR3 length: 15 residues. The V segment lost 5 bases and the J segment 6 bases; nucleotides outside the gene matches: 8. CDR1 and CDR2 from the germline V gene are LNHNV and YYDKDF (reference sequence).

The CDR3 region has the DNA TGTGCCAGTAGTGCTGCAGGGGGATTTGACGAGCAGTACTTC. Encoded protein: CASSAAGGFDEQYF. This rearrangement joins TRBV19 to TRBJ2-7; the match to TRBD1 covers 7 bases. This CDR3 contains 14 residues. V gave up 5 bases and J gave up 5 bases; unmatched junction bases: 9. Germline V gene data show CDR1 as LNHDA and CDR2 as SQIVND (reference sequence).

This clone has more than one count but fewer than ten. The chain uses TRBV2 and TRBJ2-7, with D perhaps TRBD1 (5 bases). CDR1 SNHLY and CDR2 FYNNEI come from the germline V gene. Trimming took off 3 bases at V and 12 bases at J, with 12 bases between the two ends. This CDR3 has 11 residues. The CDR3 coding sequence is TGTGCCAGCAGTGAGCAGGGCGATCGGTACTTC. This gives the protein CASSEQGDRYF.